Reported below is one T cell receptor beta chain. The study drew participants aged about 18 to 89 years from fewer than 30 US areas. The data stem from a study of blood T cell repertoires in COVID-19. Overall study: Acute and convalescent COVID-19 specimens originated in the United States, Italy and Spain. PBMCs, B-cell-depleted T cells, or T cells provided the cDNA or gDNA that made up the material.

Original handling: Amplification from reference gene primers served as the basis for estimated nucleated cell counts. TCRdb's table, derived via immunoSEQ multiplex PCR, lists solely in-frame clones and lacks some. That table supplies the V and J calls and clone size; D and trimming were determined from the DNA. The sample yields 290,000 or so clones, around 80% seen once. This CDR3 contains 13 residues. The ends were cut back, 1 base at V and 8 bases at J, with 8 bases in the middle. The V gene's germline CDR1 is SGHTA and CDR2 FQGNSA. This chain joins TRBV7-2 and TRBJ2-2, with D perhaps matching TRBD2 (6 bases). Sequences were obtained from PBMCs or T cells enriched from blood (not recorded which). This clonotype was sampled from a man aged 35 to 55 who had been exposed to COVID-19. CDR3 bases: TGTGCCAGCAGCTTAGGGGACTGGGGGGAGCTGTTTTTT. Amino acid sequence: CASSLGDWGELFF.